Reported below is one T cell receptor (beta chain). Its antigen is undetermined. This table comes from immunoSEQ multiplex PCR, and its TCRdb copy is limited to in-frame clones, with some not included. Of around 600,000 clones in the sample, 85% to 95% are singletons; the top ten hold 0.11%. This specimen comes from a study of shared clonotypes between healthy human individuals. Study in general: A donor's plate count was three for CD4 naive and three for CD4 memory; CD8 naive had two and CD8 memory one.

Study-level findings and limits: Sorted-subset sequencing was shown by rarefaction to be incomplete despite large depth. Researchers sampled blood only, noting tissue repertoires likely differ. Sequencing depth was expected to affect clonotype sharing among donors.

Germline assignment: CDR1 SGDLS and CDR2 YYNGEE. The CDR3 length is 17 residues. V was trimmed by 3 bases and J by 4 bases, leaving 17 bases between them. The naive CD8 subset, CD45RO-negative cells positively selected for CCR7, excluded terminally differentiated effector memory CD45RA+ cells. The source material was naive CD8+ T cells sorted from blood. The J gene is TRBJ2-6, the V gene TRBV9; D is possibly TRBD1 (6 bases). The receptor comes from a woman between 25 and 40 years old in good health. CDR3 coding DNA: TGTGCCAGCAGCGCGACCCGAACAGGGTACGGGGCCAACGTCCTGACTTTC. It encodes CASSATRTGYGANVLTF.